The TCR beta chain under discussion was sequenced for a study of shared clonotypes between healthy human individuals. Across the study: Each donor's CD4 naive and CD4 memory cells filled three plates apiece, CD8 naive two, and CD8 memory one.

This clone was picked up a small number of times. Only in-frame clones appear in the TCRdb table, and some are missing; sequencing was by immunoSEQ multiplex PCR. This table holds 2 million to 2.5 million clones, 92% found once. Germline-derived CDR1 and CDR2 are SNHLY and FYNNEI. Trimming took 3 bases from V and 10 from J, leaving 15 bases between them. The CDR3 spans 13 residues. Partitioning of CD4+ cells yielded a CD45RA+ naive subset and a CD45RA-negative memory subset. This sequence was found in a young man in good health. Some clones in this sample may be carry-over from other donors' samples. The rearrangement links TRBV2 to TRBJ1-1; D uncertain. The specimen sequenced was naive CD4+ T cells from PBMCs. The subset is: CD45RA+ positively selected. CDR3 nucleotide sequence: TGTGCCAGCAGTGACGACGGGGATCGGGTAGCTTTCTTT. Protein sequence: CASSDDGDRVAFF.